What follows are 18 T cell receptor beta chains derived from one specimen sequenced in a study of beta chain features in type 1 diabetes. Expressed TCRB transcripts were sequenced because the entire RNA isolate underwent reverse transcription. Method: immunoSEQ multiplex PCR; TCRdb's copy keeps in-frame clones and lacks some. Here the sample spans just over 450,000 clones, roughly 30% being singletons. Material: naive CD4+ T cells from blood. Receptor source: a man aged 18 to 35 in good health.

This clone was seen more than once but under ten times. Different DNA sequences within this sample yield the same CDR3. J is TRBJ2-7 and V is TRBV30, with D maybe TRBD2 (5 bases). V dropped 1 base and J dropped 4 bases, with 11 bases sitting between them. Per the germline V gene, CDR1 is GTSNPN and CDR2 is SVGIG (reference sequence). The CDR3 sequence is 13 residues long. CDR3 loop: CAWSGGRGYEQYF. CDR3 bases: TGTGCCTGGAGTGGTGGGAGAGGGTACGAGCAGTACTTC. The whole variable domain, remainder taken from reference TRBV30 and TRBJ2-7, is SQTIHQWPATLVQPVGSPLSLECTVEGTSNPNLYWYRQAAGRGLQLLFYSVGIGQISSEVPQNLSASRPQDRQFILSSKKLLLSDSGFYLCAWSGGRGYEQYFGPGTRLTVT.

In its sample, this clone was seen a few times. This chain links TRBV6-5 with TRBJ2-4; no clear D gene. Germline lookup yields CDR1 MNHEY and CDR2 SVGAGI. V lost 5 bases and J 7 bases, leaving 6 bases between the germline ends. This CDR3 has 11 residues. The DNA of the CDR3 is TGTGCCAGCAGTACCCGGAACATTCAGTACTTC. Amino acid sequence: CASSTRNIQYF.

The chain has TRBV10-3 and TRBJ1-2; the match to TRBD1 covers 8 bases. Germline V CDR1 and CDR2: ENHRY, SYGVKD. This CDR3 spans 14 amino acids. V gave up 6 bases and J gave up 5 bases; unmatched junction bases: 8. CDR3 coding DNA: TGTGCCATCAGGGTGGACAGGGCCGAATATGGCTACACCTTC. It specifies CAIRVDRAEYGYTF.

This clone was observed a handful of times. In the same sample, other DNA sequences code for this CDR3. V usage is TRBV30 and J usage is TRBJ1-1; D is ambiguous. The CDR3 is 13 residues long. Germline V gene sequence: CDR1 GTSNPN, CDR2 SVGIG (reference sequence). V lost 0 bases and J 4 bases, leaving 9 bases between the germline ends. This chain's CDR3 is CAWSVSLSTEAFF. Written as DNA, the CDR3 is TGTGCCTGGAGTGTAAGTCTTAGCACTGAAGCTTTCTTT.

The chain carries TRBV29-1 and TRBJ1-1, with a tentative D call TRBD1 (5 bases). This CDR3 comprises 14 residues. The ends were cut back, 0 bases at V and 1 base at J, with 9 bases in the middle. Germline V gene data show CDR1 as SQVTM and CDR2 as ANQGSEA. Written as DNA, the CDR3 is TGCAGCGTTGAAGAAAGGACAAGGAACACTGAAGCTTTCTTT. Translation: CSVEERTRNTEAFF.

The genes are TRBV5-1 and TRBJ1-2; D gene unclear. From germline, CDR1 is SGHRS and CDR2 YFSETQ. The CDR3 contains 12 residues. The V and J ends lost 1 base and 6 bases respectively, with 7 bases between them. The CDR3 reads CASSLTNDGYTF. CDR3 DNA: TGCGCCAGCAGCTTGACAAACGATGGCTACACCTTC.

As DNA, the CDR3 is TGTGCCTGGAGTTCCGGTAGGACAGGGGGGAGCTATGGCTACACCTTC. Its translation is CAWSSGRTGGSYGYTF. The chain joins TRBV30 to TRBJ1-2, with TRBD1 identical over 10 bases. The germline V gene has CDR1 GTSNPN and CDR2 SVGIG (reference sequence). V dropped 2 bases and J dropped 4; count of bases not matched to a gene: 10. This CDR3 spans 16 amino acids.

The J gene is TRBJ2-5, the V gene TRBV14; 13 nucleotides align to TRBD2. Germline CDR1 reads SGHDN; CDR2 reads FVKESK. CDR3 length: 21 residues. Germline trimming cut 4 bases from V and 5 bases from J; bases unmatched to any gene: 22. The CDR3 sequence is CASSLNLLAGGPIEEEETQYF. The CDR3 bases are TGTGCCAGCAGCCTAAATCTACTAGCGGGAGGGCCGATAGAGGAAGAGGAGACCCAGTACTTC.

This clone turned up a few times. The V and J genes are TRBV4-1 and TRBJ1-2; D is possibly TRBD1 (6 bases). With 0 bases removed from V and 1 base from J, the gap between germline ends came to 12 bases. This CDR3 is built from 16 residues. Germline V gene sequence: CDR1 MGHRA, CDR2 YSYEKL. The CDR3 region is CASSQDSTGRNYGYTF. The CDR3 DNA reads as TGCGCCAGCAGCCAAGACTCGACAGGACGTAACTATGGCTACACCTTC.

A word on this clone: The junction differs from germline at one of its ends, possibly a read error. The CDR3 nucleotides read TGCAGTGCCCCCGTCCAGGGGCTCTTC. Its protein is CSAPVQGLF. The chain is built from TRBV20-1 and TRBJ2-1; a possible D gene is TRBD1 (6 bases). Germline V lookup: CDR1 DFQATT, CDR2 SNEGSKA (reference sequence). This CDR3 is 9 amino acids long.

This clone was recorded only once. J is TRBJ2-2 and V is TRBV30; D uncertain. The CDR3 covers 11 residues. Germline CDR1 GTSNPN, CDR2 SVGIG (reference sequence). V dropped 1 base and J dropped 7 bases, with 4 bases sitting between them. Written as DNA, the CDR3 is TGTGCCTGGAGTGGTGTCGGGGAGCTGTTTTTT. Its protein is CAWSGVGELFF.

This clone was detected only a few times. V usage is TRBV7-2 and J usage is TRBJ2-4; 7 bases are a match to TRBD2. The CDR3 covers 16 residues. Germline V gene data show CDR1 as SGHTA and CDR2 as FQGNSA. V was pared by 5 bases and J by 0 bases, with 7 bases of the junction left unmatched. CDR3 region: CASSPRVAGAKNIQYF. CDR3 coding DNA: TGTGCCAGCAGCCCTCGGGTAGCGGGAGCCAAAAACATTCAGTACTTC. Full variable domain (outside the CDR3, taken from reference TRBV7-2 and TRBJ2-4): GAGVSQSPSNKVTEKGKDVELRCDPISGHTALYWYRQSLGQGLEFLIYFQGNSAPDKSGLPSDRFSAERTGGSVSTLTIQRTQQEDSAVYLCASSPRVAGAKNIQYFGAGTRLSVL.

This clone was detected only a few times. The CDR3 DNA follows: TGTGCCAGCAGCTATAGCGGGCCGAGCTCCTACAATGAGCAGTTCTTC. Its protein is CASSYSGPSSYNEQFF. V and J are TRBV7-2 and TRBJ2-1; TRBD2 aligns across 7 bases. J lost 0 bases, V lost 4 bases, and 6 bases had no gene match. Germline V CDR1 and CDR2: SGHTA, FQGNSA. CDR3 size: 16 residues.

CDR3 sequence: CAWYRGSYEQYF. In DNA, the CDR3 is TGTGCCTGGTACAGGGGTTCCTACGAGCAGTACTTC. This chain joins TRBV30 and TRBJ2-7; 7 bases are shared with TRBD1. CDR1 and CDR2 (germline): GTSNPN, SVGIG (reference sequence). The CDR3 has 12 amino acids. V lost 5 bases and J lost 1; bases outside the gene matches: 2.

The CDR3 DNA follows: TGTGCCTGGAGTGTAATGCGCCGAGGGGAGACCCAGTACTTC. It yields the protein CAWSVMRRGETQYF. The chain joins TRBV30 to TRBJ2-5; possible D gene TRBD2, 5 bases. CDR1 and CDR2 (germline): GTSNPN, SVGIG (reference sequence). V lost 0 bases and J lost 5, with 13 bases in between. This CDR3 has 14 amino acids.

A few counts support this clone. The chain is built from TRBV30 and TRBJ2-3, with 8 bases matching TRBD1. The CDR3 contains 15 residues. Germline trimming cut 0 bases from V and 5 bases from J; bases unmatched to any gene: 7. Germline CDR1 GTSNPN, CDR2 SVGIG (reference sequence). CDR3 sequence (DNA): TGTGCCTGGAGTGTGGGCCAGGGGGCCTTAGATACGCAGTATTTT. This translates into CAWSVGQGALDTQYF. Full variable domain (outside the CDR3, taken from reference TRBV30 and TRBJ2-3): SQTIHQWPATLVQPVGSPLSLECTVEGTSNPNLYWYRQAAGRGLQLLFYSVGIGQISSEVPQNLSASRPQDRQFILSSKKLLLSDSGFYLCAWSVGQGALDTQYFGPGTRLTVL.

The chain is built from TRBV29-1 and TRBJ2-3; 7 bases match TRBD2. J gave up 3 bases and V 4 bases, and 4 bases lay outside the gene matches. The CDR3 is made up of 13 amino acids. From germline, CDR1 is SQVTM and CDR2 ANQGSEA. The DNA of the CDR3 is TGCAGCGTTGGCGGGAGAGTGACAGATACGCAGTATTTT. This gives the protein CSVGGRVTDTQYF.

Only a few counts were recorded for this clone. The chain couples TRBV9 to TRBJ2-5, with D maybe TRBD1 (6 bases). The germline V gene encodes CDR1 SGDLS and CDR2 YYNGEE. Trimming stripped 4 bases from V and 5 bases from J, with 12 bases between. The CDR3 is 13 residues long. This CDR3 is CASSQGQRETQYF. In DNA form, the CDR3 reads TGTGCCAGCAGCCAAGGACAGCGGGAGACCCAGTACTTC. Combining the CDR3 with reference TRBV9 and TRBJ2-5 gives the whole variable domain DSGVTQTPKHLITATGQRVTLRCSPRSGDLSVYWYQQSLDQGLQFLIQYYNGEERAKGNILERFSAQQFPDLHSELNLSSLELGDSALYFCASSQGQRETQYFGPGTRLLVL.